This T cell receptor beta chain was obtained from a study of monozygotic twins with inflammatory bowel disease. CDR1 and CDR2 from the germline V gene are SGHNT and YYREEE (reference sequence). The CDR3 covers 14 residues. TCRdb reprocessed the 5' RACE reads and keeps a single row for each CDR3 protein, giving no DNA. The table lists more than 350,000 distinct CDR3 sequences. The TCR comes from a human donor with ulcerative colitis or Crohn's disease, or a healthy co-twin of an affected twin (not recorded which). Sequenced material: blood. This chain uses TRBV5-4 with TRBJ2-4; TCRdb's assignment of TRBD1 cannot be checked, as there is no DNA. The CDR3 spells CASSASGVGDIQYF.